The clone carrying this T cell receptor beta chain was recorded only once. Its antigen is unknown. This specimen belongs to a study of shared clonotypes between healthy human individuals. The CDR3 contains 13 residues. Germline V gives CDR1 MDHEN, CDR2 SYDVKM. V lost 6 bases and J 0 bases, leaving 8 bases between the germline ends. Method: immunoSEQ multiplex PCR; TCRdb's copy keeps in-frame clones and lacks some. The sample holds approximately 1,500,000 clones, 95% to 97% seen once. General study points: Larger richness was generally estimated for naive than memory subsets. It was expected that sequencing depth would affect clonotype sharing among donors.

Into CD45RA+ naive and CD45RA-negative memory subsets, the CD4+ cells were split. The chain carries TRBV28 and TRBJ1-1; D is unclear. The material sequenced was naive CD4+ T cells sorted from blood. Subset reported: CD45RA+ positively selected. This TCR was sampled from a man aged 25-45 years in good health. The CDR3 coding sequence is TGTGCCAGCAGCCCTACTATGAACACTGAAGCTTTCTTT. Translating it yields CASSPTMNTEAFF.